These 15 T cell receptor beta chains were all obtained from the same sample, sequenced in a study of T-cell reconstitution after alpha-beta-depleted transplantation in children (dated by TCRdb to between 2015 and 2016). The method was PCR. TCRdb lists the instrument as Illumina HiSeq 2500. TCR library preparation used molecular barcoding, with unique molecular identifiers applied to normalize quantification of the TCRbeta repertoire. The public reads were reanalyzed by TCRdb: fastp trimming at Q25, MiXCR alignment, in-frame beta chains only. A single entry per CDR3 protein holds the most common genes and DNA from its merged rows. The sample table shows 700,000 or so distinct CDR3 sequences, and around 13% are seen once. Roughly 0.84% of the sample is in the top ten clones. Sample treatment or condition, as interpreted from the label and publication: allogeneic hematopoietic cell transplantation with graft depleted of TCRalphabeta T cells and CD19 B cells.

Sequencing used PBMCs, obtained before TCRalphabeta/CD19-depleted stem cell transplant. These receptors all come from a girl aged 2-10 years with congenital amegakaryocytic thrombocytopenia, due to receive a stem cell transplant.

This clonotype was seen more than once but under ten times. The chain combines TRBV10-3 with TRBJ2-1; D unclear. In germline, CDR1 is ENHRY, CDR2 SYGVKD. V lost 6 bases, J lost 9 bases, and 15 bases lay in between. This CDR3 has 13 residues. CDR3 in DNA: TGTGCCATCAGCATGCGAGACTCAGGTGAGCAGTTCTTC. It specifies CAISMRDSGEQFF.

This clonotype showed up many times. The gene calls are TRBV20-1 and TRBJ2-7, with D perhaps matching TRBD2 (6 bases). The V end was cut by 2 bases, the J end by 6 bases, with 14 bases between. This CDR3 is built from 13 residues. Germline lookup yields CDR1 DFQATT and CDR2 SNEGSKA (reference sequence). The CDR3 spells CSARSILAAEQYF. In DNA form, the CDR3 reads TGCAGTGCTAGATCCATACTAGCTGCCGAGCAGTACTTC.

Remarks on this clonotype: A much larger clone lies one base from this, so it may be a read error. The chain couples TRBV5-1 to TRBJ2-3, with a possible D match to TRBD1 (6 bases). CDR3 size: 14 residues. Trimming took 4 bases from V and 4 from J, leaving 13 bases between them. CDR1 is SGHRS and CDR2 is YFSETQ in the germline V gene. This chain's CDR3 is CASSQPDSPDTQYF. The CDR3 bases are TGCGCCAGCAGCCAACCGGACAGCCCAGATACGCAGTATTTT.

This clonotype was recorded once. This chain uses TRBV18 with TRBJ1-2; a possible D gene is TRBD1 (5 bases). In germline, CDR1 is KGHSH, CDR2 LQKENI. The V end was cut by 3 bases, the J end by 6 bases, with 8 bases between. The CDR3 extends over 12 amino acids. In nucleotides, the CDR3 is TGTGCCAGCTCACCGACAGCCGATGGCTACACCTTC. This encodes CASSPTADGYTF. Based on the CDR3 plus reference TRBV18 and TRBJ1-2, the full variable domain is NAGVMQNPRHLVRRRGQEARLRCSPMKGHSHVYWYRQLPEEGLKFMVYLQKENIIDESGMPKERFSAEFPKEGPSILRIQQVVRGDSAAYFCASSPTADGYTFGSGTRLTVV.

The rearrangement links TRBV15 to TRBJ2-1; D unclear. The CDR3 covers 15 residues. Trimming cost V 5 bases and J 9 bases, with 20 bases left between them. Germline assignment: CDR1 LNHNV and CDR2 YYDKDF (reference sequence). The CDR3 is CATSAPVSESGEQFF. Written as DNA, the CDR3 is TGTGCCACCAGCGCCCCAGTTAGTGAATCTGGTGAGCAGTTCTTC.

In this sample, this clonotype turned up many times. This chain joins TRBV3-1 and TRBJ2-7; 10 bases are a match to TRBD1. V dropped 6 bases and J dropped 5; count of bases not matched to a gene: 4. The CDR3 is 13 residues long. The germline gives CDR1 LGHDT, CDR2 YNNKEL (reference sequence). CDR3 coding DNA: TGTGCCAGCAGAGACAGGGGGCAAGACGAGCAGTACTTC. Translating it yields CASRDRGQDEQYF.

This clonotype was seen many times. The V and J genes are TRBV5-1 and TRBJ1-2; D is uncertain. CDR3 length: 13 amino acids. The V end lost 4 bases, the J end lost 5 bases, and 12 bases lay between the germline ends. Germline V gene data show CDR1 as SGHRS and CDR2 as YFSETQ. DNA of the CDR3: TGCGCCAGCAGCAACGAGGGTGGATATGGCTACACCTTC. As protein: CASSNEGGYGYTF.

The gene calls are TRBV19 and TRBJ1-5; D ambiguous. CDR3 length: 17 residues. Deletions cut 5 bases from V and 0 bases from J, with 17 bases between. Germline CDR1 is LNHDA and CDR2 is SQIVND (reference sequence). The CDR3 loop reads CASSQAVGEYSNQPQHF. DNA of the CDR3: TGTGCCAGTAGTCAGGCGGTAGGCGAATATAGCAATCAGCCCCAGCATTTT.

This clonotype was observed a handful of times. The chain has TRBV20-1 and TRBJ1-4; maybe TRBD1 (5 bases). The germline V and J ends were trimmed by 6 bases and 15 bases, with 29 bases remaining between them. The CDR3 sequence is 15 residues long. CDR1 and CDR2 from the germline V gene are DFQATT and SNEGSKA (reference sequence). This chain's CDR3 is CSASDIGTAERGMFF. CDR3 coding DNA: TGCAGTGCCTCCGATATTGGGACCGCCGAGCGGGGGATGTTTTTT.

At least ten counts were recorded for this clonotype. This chain uses TRBV12-5 with TRBJ2-2; 7 bases map to TRBD1. Germline lookup yields CDR1 LGHNT and CDR2 FRNRAP. The CDR3 totals 18 residues. V gave up 2 bases and J gave up 3 bases; unmatched junction bases: 12. The CDR3 nucleotides read TGTGCTAGTGGTTTGAACGGGAAGGACAGGTTTTACACCGGGGAGCTGTTTTTT. It is translated as CASGLNGKDRFYTGELFF.

This clonotype was found a few times. This chain links TRBV7-2 with TRBJ2-5, with 10 bases lining up with TRBD1. J gave up 3 bases and V 4 bases, and 8 bases lay outside the gene matches. CDR1 is SGHTA, CDR2 FQGNSA, per germline. CDR3 length: 16 amino acids. In DNA form, the CDR3 reads TGTGCCAGCAGCTCCAATCGGGGGACAGGGGAAGAGACCCAGTACTTC. Its protein is CASSSNRGTGEETQYF.

This rearrangement joins TRBV4-2 to TRBJ2-6; TRBD1 or TRBD2 may be the D gene (5 bases each). The CDR3 consists of 19 residues. The V gene's germline CDR1 is LGHNA and CDR2 YNFKEQ. V lost 6 bases, J lost 0 bases, and 21 bases lay in between. The CDR3 DNA follows: TGTGCCAGCAGTACCACGACGGGGCTCTGGCTCTCTGGGGCCAACGTCCTGACTTTC. This translates into CASSTTTGLWLSGANVLTF.

In regard to this clonotype: A much more abundant neighbour one base away suggests this may be a read error. The V gene is TRBV12-3 or TRBV12-4, the J gene TRBJ2-5; D is unclear. V lost 6 bases and J lost 0, with 11 bases in between. The CDR3 has 14 residues. The CDR3 DNA reads TGTGCCAGCAGCAAAGCTGGATACCAAGAGACCCAGTACTTC. Translated, it gives CASSKAGYQETQYF.

The rearrangement joins TRBV19 to TRBJ2-7, with D unresolved. This CDR3 spans 14 amino acids. Germline lookup yields CDR1 LNHDA and CDR2 SQIVND (reference sequence). The V and J ends lost 4 bases and 0 bases respectively, with 10 bases between them. The CDR3 nucleotides read TGTGCCAGTAGTAACCTTCTAAGCTCCTACGAGCAGTACTTC. Protein product: CASSNLLSSYEQYF.

In DNA form, the CDR3 reads TGCGCCAGCAGCTTCGGGACCAGACTCTACGAGCAGTACTTC. This encodes CASSFGTRLYEQYF. This rearrangement joins TRBV5-1 to TRBJ2-7; D may correspond to TRBD1 or TRBD2 (5 bases each). Germline CDR1 SGHRS, CDR2 YFSETQ. This CDR3 spans 14 amino acids. V was shortened by 2 bases and J by 3 bases, with 12 bases between the two germline ends.